This TCR beta chain derives from a study of preoperative IRX-2 immunotherapy in early breast cancer. Trimming removed 6 bases at V and 0 bases at J, with 12 bases between. Germline V CDR1 and CDR2: MDHEN, SYDVKM. CDR3 size: 15 residues. The method was immunoSEQ multiplex PCR; TCRdb's version includes in-frame clones alone and lacks a portion of them. The table shows approximately 98,000 clones, with about nine tenths occurring only once. Described treatment: preoperative locoregional IRX-2 cytokine immunotherapy. Samples came from a phase Ib trial of preoperative locoregional IRX-2 cytokine immunotherapy.

The chain joins TRBV28 to TRBJ1-3; tentatively, D is TRBD1 (6 bases). The source of this sequence is a human donor with breast cancer. Material: tumor tissue, obtained after IRX-2 immunotherapy. CDR3 region: CASRATGDSGNTIYF. CDR3 nucleotide sequence: TGTGCCAGCAGGGCGACAGGAGACTCTGGAAACACCATATATTTT. Based on the CDR3 plus reference TRBV28 and TRBJ1-3, the full variable domain is DVKVTQSSRYLVKRTGEKVFLECVQDMDHENMFWYRQDPGLGLRLIYFSYDVKMKEKGDIPEGYSVSREKKERFSLILESASTNQTSMYLCASRATGDSGNTIYFGEGSWLTVV.